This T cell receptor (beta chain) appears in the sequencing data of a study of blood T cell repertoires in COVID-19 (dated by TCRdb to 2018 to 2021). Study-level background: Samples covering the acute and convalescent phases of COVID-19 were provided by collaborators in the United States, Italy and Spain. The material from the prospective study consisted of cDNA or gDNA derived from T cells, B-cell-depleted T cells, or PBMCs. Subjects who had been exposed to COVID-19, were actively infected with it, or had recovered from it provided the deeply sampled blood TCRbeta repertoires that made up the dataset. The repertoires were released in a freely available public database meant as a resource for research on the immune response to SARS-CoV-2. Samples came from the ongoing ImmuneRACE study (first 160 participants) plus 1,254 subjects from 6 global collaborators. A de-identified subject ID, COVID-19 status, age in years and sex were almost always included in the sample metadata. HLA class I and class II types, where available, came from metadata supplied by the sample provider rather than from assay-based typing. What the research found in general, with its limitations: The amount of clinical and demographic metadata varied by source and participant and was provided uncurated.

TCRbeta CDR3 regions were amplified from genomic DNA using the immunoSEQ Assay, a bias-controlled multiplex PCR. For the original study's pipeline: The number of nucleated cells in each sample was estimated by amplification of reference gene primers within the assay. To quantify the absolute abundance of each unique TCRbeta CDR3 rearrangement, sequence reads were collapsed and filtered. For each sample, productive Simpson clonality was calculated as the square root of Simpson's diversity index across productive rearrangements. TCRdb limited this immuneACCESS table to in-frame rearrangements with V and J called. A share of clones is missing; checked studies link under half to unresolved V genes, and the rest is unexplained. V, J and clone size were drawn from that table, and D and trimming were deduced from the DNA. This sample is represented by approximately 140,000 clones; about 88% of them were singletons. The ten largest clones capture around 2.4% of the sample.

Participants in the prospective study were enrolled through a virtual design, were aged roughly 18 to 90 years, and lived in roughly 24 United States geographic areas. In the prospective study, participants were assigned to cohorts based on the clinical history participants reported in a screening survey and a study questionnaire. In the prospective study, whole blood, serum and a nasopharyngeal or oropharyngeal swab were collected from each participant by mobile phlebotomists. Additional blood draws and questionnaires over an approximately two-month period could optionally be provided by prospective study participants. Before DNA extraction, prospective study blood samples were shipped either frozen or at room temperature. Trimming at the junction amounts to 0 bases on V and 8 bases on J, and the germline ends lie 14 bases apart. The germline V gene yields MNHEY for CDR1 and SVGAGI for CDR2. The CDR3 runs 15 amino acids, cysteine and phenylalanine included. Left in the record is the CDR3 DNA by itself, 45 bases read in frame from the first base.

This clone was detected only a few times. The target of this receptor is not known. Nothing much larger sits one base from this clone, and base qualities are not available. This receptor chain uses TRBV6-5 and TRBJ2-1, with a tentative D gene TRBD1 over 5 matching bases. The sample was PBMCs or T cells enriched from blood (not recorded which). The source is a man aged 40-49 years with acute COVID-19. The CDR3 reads CASSYSNPRQYEQFF. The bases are TGTGCCAGCAGTTACTCTAATCCCCGACAGTATGAGCAGTTCTTC.